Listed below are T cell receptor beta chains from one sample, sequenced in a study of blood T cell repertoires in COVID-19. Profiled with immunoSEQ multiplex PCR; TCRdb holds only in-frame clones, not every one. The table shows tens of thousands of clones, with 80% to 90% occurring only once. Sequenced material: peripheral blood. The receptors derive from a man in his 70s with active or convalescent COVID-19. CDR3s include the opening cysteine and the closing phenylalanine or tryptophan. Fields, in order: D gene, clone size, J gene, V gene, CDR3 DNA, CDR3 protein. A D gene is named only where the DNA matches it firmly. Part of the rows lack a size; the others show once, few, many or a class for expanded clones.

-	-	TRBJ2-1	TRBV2	TGTGCCAGCAAAAGCGCTGTAACCTACAATGAGCAGTTCTTC	CASKSAVTYNEQFF
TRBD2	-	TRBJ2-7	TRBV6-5	TGTGCCAGCAGTTACCGAGGACTAGCGCACGAGCAGTACTTC	CASSYRGLAHEQYF
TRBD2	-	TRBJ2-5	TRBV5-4	TGTGCCAGCAGCCGGGTGGCGGGAGGGCTTCAAGAGACCCAGTACTTC	CASSRVAGGLQETQYF
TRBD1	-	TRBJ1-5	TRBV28	TGTGCCAGCACCCCCCGGACAGGGTTCGATCAGCCCCAGCATTTT	CASTPRTGFDQPQHF
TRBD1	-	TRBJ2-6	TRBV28	TGTGCCAGCAGTTTAACAGGGGCCCCCTCTGGGGCCAACGTCCTGACTTTC	CASSLTGAPSGANVLTF
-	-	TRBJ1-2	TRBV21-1	TGTGCCAGCAGCAAAGGTCCCAGATATGGCTACACCTTC	CASSKGPRYGYTF
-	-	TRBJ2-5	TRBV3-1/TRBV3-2	TGTGCCAGCAGCCTCACGCCCGCGAGCCAAGAGACCCAGTACTTC	CASSLTPASQETQYF
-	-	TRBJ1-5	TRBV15	TGTGCCACCAGCAGAGATAAGATGTTAATAGGGGATAGCAATCAGCCCCAGCATTTT	CATSRDKMLIGDSNQPQHF
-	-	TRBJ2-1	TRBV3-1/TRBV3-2	TGTGCCAGCAGTCTCGGGTCCCGCGGTGAGCAGTTCTTC	CASSLGSRGEQFF
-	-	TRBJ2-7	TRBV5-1	TGCGCCAGCAGCAAGGACGGAGGACCCTACGAGCAGTACTTC	CASSKDGGPYEQYF
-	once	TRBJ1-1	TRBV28	TGTGCCAGCAGTTCTCCGGGACTCTTGAACACTGAAGCTTTCTTT	CASSSPGLLNTEAFF
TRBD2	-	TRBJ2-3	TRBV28	TGTGCCAGCAGTTTGGGGGGAGGGCGGACAGATACGCAGTATTTT	CASSLGGGRTDTQYF
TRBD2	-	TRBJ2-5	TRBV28	TGTGCCAGCAGTTTGGCGGGAGGGACAGAGACCCAGTACTTC	CASSLAGGTETQYF
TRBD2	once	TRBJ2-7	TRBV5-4	TGTGCCAGCAGCTTGGCTCCTAGCGGGAGTCGGTCCTACGAGCAGTACTTC	CASSLAPSGSRSYEQYF
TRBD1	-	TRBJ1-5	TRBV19	TGTGCCAGTAGTCCCCATCCGGGGACAGCCCCCTCCCAGCCCCAGCATTTT	CASSPHPGTAPSQPQHF